The 5 T cell receptor beta chains below all came from one sample that was sequenced in a study of cytomegalovirus exposure and HLA in healthy donors. This PCR relied on a set of 60 Vbeta primers and 13 Jbeta primers. Libraries were prepared by immunoSEQ multiplex PCR; TCRdb keeps only in-frame clonotypes and omits some of them. Among 150,000 to 200,000 clones listed, roughly 84% were seen once. The specimen was PBMCs. These receptors all stem from a man younger than 35 in good health and CMV-seropositive.

This chain uses TRBV2 with TRBJ2-4, with TRBD1 matching over 7 bases. Germline assignment: CDR1 SNHLY and CDR2 FYNNEI. V lost 6 bases to trimming and J lost 7 bases; unmatched junction nucleotides: 12. The CDR3 extends over 15 amino acids. CDR3 bases: TGTGCCAGCAGGCTTCTGACAGGGTTGGCCAACATTCAGTACTTC. Translated, it gives CASRLLTGLANIQYF. The full variable domain, its missing parts supplied by reference TRBV2 and TRBJ2-4, is EPEVTQTPSHQVTQMGQEVILRCVPISNHLYFYWYRQILGQKVEFLVSFYNNEISEKSEIFDDQFSVERPDGSNFTLKIRSTKLEDSAMYFCASRLLTGLANIQYFGAGTRLSVL.

This chain links TRBV7-9 with TRBJ1-3, with D unclear. Deletions cut 5 bases from V and 0 bases from J, with 14 bases between. The germline V gene encodes CDR1 SEHNR and CDR2 FQNEAQ (reference sequence). This CDR3 has 16 amino acids. CDR3 protein: CASSPGGGPSGNTIYF. In nucleotides, the CDR3 is TGTGCCAGCAGCCCAGGTGGAGGGCCCTCTGGAAACACCATATATTTT.

The chain has TRBV11-3 and TRBJ1-1, with a weak D call TRBD1 (5 bases). CDR3 length: 13 residues. V was clipped by 0 bases and J by 10 bases, with 12 bases between them. The germline V gene has CDR1 SGHNT and CDR2 YENEEA. CDR3 in amino acids: CASSLDRGGAAFF. The CDR3 DNA is TGTGCCAGCAGCTTAGATCGGGGGGGAGCAGCTTTCTTT.

The gene calls are TRBV7-3 and TRBJ1-6, with unresolved D. The germline V gene has CDR1 SGHTA and CDR2 FQGTGA. The CDR3 is 13 residues long. Trimming took off 3 bases at V and 6 bases at J, with 6 bases between the two ends. The CDR3 here is CASSLGANSPLHF. CDR3 nucleotide sequence: TGTGCCAGCAGCTTGGGAGCTAATTCACCCCTCCACTTT.

J is TRBJ2-2 and V is TRBV19; no reliable D call. CDR3 size: 13 residues. CDR1 and CDR2 from the germline V gene are LNHDA and SQIVND (reference sequence). Trimming took off 3 bases at V and 4 bases at J, with 6 bases between the two ends. This CDR3 reads CASSIQITGELFF. The CDR3 nucleotides read TGTGCCAGTAGTATCCAGATCACCGGGGAGCTGTTTTTT.